The 31 T cell receptor beta chains listed next were all sequenced from one sample in a study of blood T cell repertoires in COVID-19. Method: immunoSEQ multiplex PCR; TCRdb's copy keeps in-frame clones and lacks some. The sample holds around 260,000 clones; more than 80% are singletons and the top ten take approximately 3%. Sample: peripheral blood. The receptor set was obtained from a woman in her thirties with active or convalescent COVID-19.

This clone was detected only a few times. The rearrangement links TRBV28 to TRBJ1-4; possible D gene TRBD1, 5 bases. Germline values: CDR1 MDHEN, CDR2 SYDVKM. The CDR3 is 13 amino acids. Trimming stripped 3 bases from V and 7 bases from J, with 9 bases between. CDR3: CASSLAGCEKLFF. The DNA of the CDR3 is TGTGCCAGCAGTTTGGCAGGGTGTGAAAAACTGTTTTTT.

The gene calls are TRBV19 and TRBJ1-1, with D hard to call. The V end was cut by 5 bases, the J end by 5 bases, with 12 bases between. This CDR3 region has 13 residues. Germline V gene data show CDR1 as LNHDA and CDR2 as SQIVND (reference sequence). The CDR3 loop reads CASSVPGGTEAFF. Written as DNA, the CDR3 is TGTGCCAGTAGTGTCCCGGGTGGTACTGAAGCTTTCTTT.

J is TRBJ1-2 and V is TRBV29-1, with 7 bases lining up with TRBD1. The CDR3 has 16 amino acids. Germline CDR1 reads SQVTM; CDR2 reads ANQGSEA. V dropped 3 bases and J dropped 0; count of bases not matched to a gene: 10. The CDR3 reads CSVERGQSRSNYGYTF. DNA for the CDR3: TGCAGCGTTGAGAGGGGACAGAGCCGGTCTAACTATGGCTACACCTTC.

The chain couples TRBV6-2 or TRBV6-3 to TRBJ1-1; 8 nucleotides align to TRBD1. The trim removed 6 bases at V and 0 bases at J, leaving 9 bases unmatched. The CDR3 spans 16 residues. CDR1 MNHEY and CDR2 SVGEGT come from the germline V gene. In nucleotides, the CDR3 is TGTGCCAGCAGCCGCCGGACAGGGCCCATGAACACTGAAGCTTTCTTT. Protein product: CASSRRTGPMNTEAFF.

The chain joins TRBV6-2 or TRBV6-3 to TRBJ2-5; no definite D call. Trimming took off 3 bases at V and 4 bases at J, with 12 bases between the two ends. Germline CDR1 is MNHEY and CDR2 is SVGEGT. CDR3 length: 14 amino acids. The CDR3 coding sequence is TGTGCCAGCAGTTATATACAGACCAGAGAGACCCAGTACTTC. Translation: CASSYIQTRETQYF.

The chain has TRBV7-9 and TRBJ1-2; maybe TRBD1 (5 bases). CDR1 is SEHNR and CDR2 is FQNEAQ in the germline V gene (reference sequence). The CDR3 has 13 residues. V was cut by 5 bases and J by 7 bases, with 14 bases left in between. The CDR3 spells CASSLVVQGGYTF. The CDR3 DNA reads as TGTGCCAGCAGCCTTGTTGTCCAGGGTGGCTACACCTTC.

The rearrangement uses TRBV28 and TRBJ2-3; D may be TRBD2 (6 bases). Germline assignment: CDR1 MDHEN and CDR2 SYDVKM. V dropped 6 bases and J dropped 4 bases, with 8 bases sitting between them. This CDR3 spans 12 amino acids. The CDR3 region is CASRLAADTQYF. The CDR3 DNA reads TGTGCCAGCAGACTAGCCGCAGATACGCAGTATTTT. The full variable domain, rest sourced from reference TRBV28 and TRBJ2-3, is DVKVTQSSRYLVKRTGEKVFLECVQDMDHENMFWYRQDPGLGLRLIYFSYDVKMKEKGDIPEGYSVSREKKERFSLILESASTNQTSMYLCASRLAADTQYFGPGTRLTVL.

V is TRBV12-3 or TRBV12-4 and J is TRBJ2-3; D gene ambiguous. Trimming removed 5 bases at V and 6 bases at J, with 9 bases between. The CDR3 totals 12 residues. The CDR3 DNA sequence: TGTGCCAGCAGTCCTCCCGGGGATACGCAGTATTTT. Its protein product is CASSPPGDTQYF.

This clone has only one observation. J is TRBJ2-7 and V is TRBV5-1, with TRBD1 matching over 9 bases. The junction had 5 bases not matched to a gene; V was cut back by 4 bases and J by 3 bases. This CDR3 has 14 residues. From germline, CDR1 is SGHRS and CDR2 YFSETQ. The CDR3 bases are TGCGCCAGCAGCAACGGACAGGGGAACTACGAGCAGTACTTC. Protein: CASSNGQGNYEQYF. Combining the CDR3 with reference TRBV5-1 and TRBJ2-7 gives the whole variable domain KAGVTQTPRYLIKTRGQQVTLSCSPISGHRSVSWYQQTPGQGLQFLFEYFSETQRNKGNFPGRFSGRQFSNSRSEMNVSTLELGDSALYLCASSNGQGNYEQYFGPGTRLTVT.

The chain couples TRBV27 to TRBJ2-3, with TRBD2 matching 8 bases. This CDR3 contains 13 residues. CDR1 and CDR2 (germline): MNHEY, SMNVEV (reference sequence). The junction had 3 bases not matched to a gene; V was cut back by 6 bases and J by 4 bases. DNA for the CDR3: TGTGCCAGCAGCCACGGGAGGGCAGATACGCAGTATTTT. It specifies CASSHGRADTQYF.

This clone was seen a handful of times. The rearrangement uses TRBV4-2 and TRBJ1-1, with 9 bases lining up with TRBD1. The CDR3 contains 16 residues. The J segment lost 4 bases and the V segment lost 0 bases, leaving 6 bases of the junction unmatched. The germline CDR1 and CDR2 sequences are LGHNA and YNFKEQ. The CDR3 coding sequence is TGTGCCAGCAGCCAAGAAGCCGGGACAGGGCCCACTGAAGCTTTCTTT. Translation gives CASSQEAGTGPTEAFF.

The rearrangement uses TRBV7-2 and TRBJ2-7; 9 bases map to TRBD1. Trimming took 2 bases from V and 5 from J; bases not matched to a gene: 7. Germline CDR1 is SGHTA and CDR2 is FQGNSA. This CDR3 is built from 15 residues. The DNA of the CDR3 is TGTGCCAGCAGCTTAAGACAGGGGGGTTTCAACGAGCAGTACTTC. It is translated as CASSLRQGGFNEQYF.

The gene calls are TRBV9 and TRBJ1-2, with D maybe TRBD1 (6 bases). This CDR3 comprises 15 residues. Per germline, CDR1 SGDLS and CDR2 YYNGEE. V was cut by 4 bases and J by 1 base, with 14 bases left in between. For the CDR3, the DNA is TGTGCCAGCAGCCCTACAGGGTCCGGTAACTATGGCTACACCTTC. This gives the protein CASSPTGSGNYGYTF.

The chain joins TRBV27 to TRBJ2-5; a possible D gene is TRBD1 (7 bases). V was shortened by 0 bases and J by 5 bases, with 13 bases between the two germline ends. This CDR3 spans 15 amino acids. CDR1 and CDR2 from the germline V gene are MNHEY and SMNVEV (reference sequence). For the CDR3, the DNA is TGTGCCAGCAGTTTATCAGAGGGGGCGGGGGAGACCCAGTACTTC. It codes for CASSLSEGAGETQYF.

The chain is built from TRBV28 and TRBJ1-6, with a weak D call TRBD1 (5 bases). CDR3 length: 16 amino acids. Germline V lookup: CDR1 MDHEN, CDR2 SYDVKM. Trimming stripped 2 bases from V and 6 bases from J, with 14 bases between. The CDR3 DNA sequence: TGTGCCAGCAGTTTAGATATCAGGGAGGGTAATTCACCCCTCCACTTT. This gives the protein CASSLDIREGNSPLHF.

This sequence joins TRBV5-1 and TRBJ2-5, with 8 bases matching TRBD2. The CDR3 runs 14 residues. Germline-derived CDR1 and CDR2 are SGHRS and YFSETQ. With V trimmed by 7 bases and J by 5 bases, 10 bases remained unmatched. This CDR3 reads CASHLGGADETQYF. CDR3 DNA: TGCGCCAGCCACCTCGGGGGGGCGGATGAGACCCAGTACTTC.

This chain uses TRBV2 with TRBJ2-5; 13 bases are a match to TRBD2. CDR3 size: 17 residues. Germline V gives CDR1 SNHLY, CDR2 FYNNEI. Trimming cost V 7 bases and J 1 base; bases outside gene matches: 9. In DNA, the CDR3 is TGTGCCAGCACCCTGGGACTAGCGGGGTTGGGCCAAGAGACCCAGTACTTC. Translated, it gives CASTLGLAGLGQETQYF.

This clone was detected a few times. The chain links TRBV25-1 to TRBJ1-1; maybe TRBD1 (5 bases). V was shortened by 4 bases and J by 8 bases, with 14 bases between the two germline ends. CDR1 and CDR2 (germline): MGHDK, SYGVNS. The CDR3 length is 13 residues. Here the CDR3 DNA reads TGTGCCAGCAGTGGGGGGACTGGCACCGAAGCTTTCTTT. Translated: CASSGGTGTEAFF.

V is TRBV30 and J is TRBJ2-2; TRBD1 is a possible D gene (5 bases). This CDR3 contains 14 residues. V lost 2 bases and J lost 5, with 12 bases in between. Germline CDR1 is GTSNPN and CDR2 is SVGIG (reference sequence). The CDR3 bases are TGTGCCTGGAGTCGACAGAGCCGGACCGGGGAGCTGTTTTTT. This gives the protein CAWSRQSRTGELFF.

The chain recombines TRBV10-3 with TRBJ1-1, with TRBD1 as a possible D gene (6 bases). Germline loops: CDR1 ENHRY, CDR2 SYGVKD. Trimming cost V 5 bases and J 1 base, with 8 bases left between them. This CDR3 has 13 amino acids. The chain's CDR3 is CAISLQGNTEAFF. Here the CDR3 DNA reads TGTGCCATCAGTTTACAGGGGAACACTGAAGCTTTCTTT.

The rearrangement links TRBV28 to TRBJ2-3; 7 positions agree with TRBD2. The CDR3 has 16 amino acids. Trimming removed 5 bases from V and 2 bases from J; junction bases left unmatched: 10. Germline V gives CDR1 MDHEN, CDR2 SYDVKM. Here the CDR3 DNA reads TGTGCCAGCAGTGCCATTCTAGCGGACCACACAGATACGCAGTATTTT. Amino acid sequence: CASSAILADHTDTQYF.

This clone was picked up a small number of times. The chain joins TRBV24-1 to TRBJ1-1; D gene ambiguous. The germline CDR1 and CDR2 sequences are KGHDR and SFDVKD. This CDR3 has 12 residues. V shed 6 bases and J shed 0 bases, with 4 bases lying between them. CDR3 in amino acids: CATSTVNTEAFF. The CDR3, as DNA: TGTGCCACCAGTACAGTGAACACTGAAGCTTTCTTT.

J is TRBJ1-5 and V is TRBV6-1; D is unclear. V lost 1 base and J 7 bases, leaving 14 bases between the germline ends. This CDR3 has 15 amino acids. Germline CDR1 reads MNHNS; CDR2 reads SASEGT. The CDR3 reads CASSEGVASRQPQHF. CDR3 in DNA: TGTGCCAGCAGTGAAGGGGTCGCGTCGCGGCAGCCCCAGCATTTT.

This clone was seen only once. The V gene is TRBV9, the J gene TRBJ2-2; 11 bases are shared with TRBD2. This CDR3 is 16 amino acids long. With V trimmed by 0 bases and J by 6 bases, 4 bases remained unmatched. Per germline, CDR1 SGDLS and CDR2 YYNGEE. CDR3 nucleotide sequence: TGTGCCAGCAGCGTAGCTCCTAGCGGGGGGTCCGGGGAGCTGTTTTTT. Its translation: CASSVAPSGGSGELFF.

This sequence joins TRBV30 and TRBJ1-1, with TRBD1 matching 7 bases. CDR3 length: 14 amino acids. The V gene's germline CDR1 is GTSNPN and CDR2 SVGIG (reference sequence). V shed 3 bases, J shed 0 bases, and the junction held 4 bases outside the gene matches. CDR3 sequence reads: CAWRNRGLNTEAFF. The CDR3 nucleotides read TGTGCCTGGAGGAACAGGGGTTTGAACACTGAAGCTTTCTTT.

The chain couples TRBV2 to TRBJ1-4, with 9 bases matching TRBD1. The germline V gene has CDR1 SNHLY and CDR2 FYNNEI. The trim removed 3 bases at V and 3 bases at J, leaving 11 bases unmatched. The CDR3 totals 18 residues. The CDR3 loop reads CASSEVGTGFNSNEKLFF. CDR3 sequence (DNA): TGTGCCAGCAGTGAGGTTGGGACAGGGTTTAATTCTAATGAAAAACTGTTTTTT.

The rearrangement joins TRBV5-6 to TRBJ2-7; the match to TRBD1 covers 8 bases. The CDR3 covers 14 residues. Germline CDR1 is SGHDT and CDR2 is YYEEEE. The trim removed 2 bases at V and 5 bases at J, leaving 6 bases unmatched. The DNA for the CDR3 is TGTGCCAGCAGCTTCCGGGACAGGTCCCACGAGCAGTACTTC. It codes for CASSFRDRSHEQYF.

The V call is TRBV11-2, the J call TRBJ1-2; TRBD1 is a possible D gene (5 bases). Germline values: CDR1 SGHAT, CDR2 FQNNGV. The CDR3 consists of 15 residues. The V and J ends lost 5 bases and 4 bases respectively, with 17 bases between them. CDR3 in DNA: TGTGCCAGCAGCCCCCTCGGCAGGGATCCCTATGGCTACACCTTC. The encoded protein is CASSPLGRDPYGYTF.

This clone was found once. The chain couples TRBV10-3 to TRBJ1-1; D uncertain. This CDR3 has 16 amino acids. The ends were cut back, 0 bases at V and 3 bases at J, with 14 bases in the middle. Germline lookup yields CDR1 ENHRY and CDR2 SYGVKD. The CDR3 nucleotides read TGTGCCATCAGTGAGTCAGCGGTGGCCGTCGACACTGAAGCTTTCTTT. This sequence encodes CAISESAVAVDTEAFF.

The rearrangement links TRBV10-1 to TRBJ2-3; D might be TRBD2 (6 bases). Trimming left V 5 bases short and J 4 bases short, with 22 bases between. CDR1 WNHNN and CDR2 SYGVQD come from the germline V gene (reference sequence). The CDR3 totals 17 residues. The CDR3: CASSPTGRRGGADTQYF. CDR3 in DNA: TGCGCCAGCAGTCCAACGGGGAGGCGGGGTGGCGCAGATACGCAGTATTTT.

The chain recombines TRBV2 with TRBJ1-1; 7 nucleotides align to TRBD1. The germline V gene has CDR1 SNHLY and CDR2 FYNNEI. The CDR3 has 14 amino acids. V dropped 9 bases and J dropped 3; count of bases not matched to a gene: 10. CDR3 DNA sequence: TGTGCCAGTTCGGGCAGGGGGAGATACACTGAAGCTTTCTTT. Protein: CASSGRGRYTEAFF.